The rows below give T cell receptor beta chains drawn from one sample of a study of T cell responses to AZD1222 COVID-19 vaccine. The data were produced by immunoSEQ multiplex PCR, yet TCRdb's version contains in-frame clones alone and is incomplete. The sample holds around 110,000 clones, over 75% seen once. Here the sequenced sample was peripheral blood, taken on day 0 of MenACWY control vaccination. These receptors all stem from an adult in good health. Both conserved end residues are part of each CDR3. The D gene is left open where the match is weak. Size values are once, few and many counts, or a class for expanded clones, and some rows have none.

abundance	v_gene	d_gene	j_gene	CDR3nt	CDR3aa
NA	TRBV11-2	NA	TRBJ1-2	TGTGCCAGCAGCCCCTCGGACTATGGCTACACCTTC	CASSPSDYGYTF
NA	TRBV7-9	NA	TRBJ2-3	TGTGCCAGCAGCTCGGCGGCCGGGTTGGGCACAGATACGCAGTATTTT	CASSSAAGLGTDTQYF
NA	TRBV7-7	NA	TRBJ1-6	TGTGCCAGCAGCTTAAGGCCTTATACCTATAATTCACCCCTCCACTTT	CASSLRPYTYNSPLHF
once	TRBV7-2	TRBD1	TRBJ1-1	TGTGCCAGCAGCTCGATAGGGACAGAGAACACTGAAGCTTTCTTT	CASSSIGTENTEAFF
NA	TRBV5-1	NA	TRBJ2-6	TGCGCCAGCAGCTTCGGGGCTGGGGCCAACGTCCTGACTTTC	CASSFGAGANVLTF
once	TRBV5-1	TRBD1	TRBJ1-1	TGCGCCAGCAAAAGGGACAGTAACACTGAAGCTTTCTTT	CASKRDSNTEAFF
NA	TRBV28	TRBD1	TRBJ2-6	TGTGCCAGCAGTCATAGACAGGGCGGGTCTGGGGCCAACGTCCTGACTTTC	CASSHRQGGSGANVLTF
NA	TRBV4-2	NA	TRBJ1-4	TGTGCCAGCAGCCAAGATAGAGACCGGGCCCAGTTTTTT	CASSQDRDRAQFF
NA	TRBV28	NA	TRBJ2-7	TGTGCCAGCAGTTTAGCGGGACTTTCCTACGAGCAGTACTTC	CASSLAGLSYEQYF
NA	TRBV12-3/TRBV12-4	NA	TRBJ1-2	TGTGCCAGCAGGCTGACAGCTAACTATGGCTACACCTTC	CASRLTANYGYTF
NA	TRBV7-3	TRBD2	TRBJ2-1	TGTGCCAGCAGTCCAGTGACTAGCCCCCGGCCGGAGCAGTTCTTC	CASSPVTSPRPEQFF
NA	TRBV24-1	NA	TRBJ2-5	TGTGCCACCAGTGATTGGGGGGGGGCAGGGAGAGAGACCCAGTACTTC	CATSDWGGAGRETQYF
NA	TRBV15	TRBD1	TRBJ1-5	TGTGCCACCAGCAGGGACAGGGATGGGAGGCAGCCCCAGCATTTT	CATSRDRDGRQPQHF
NA	TRBV5-5	TRBD1	TRBJ1-5	TGTGCCAGCAGCTTGGCCGGGACAGTTAATCAGCCCCAGCATTTT	CASSLAGTVNQPQHF
NA	TRBV9	NA	TRBJ1-3	TGTGCCAGCAGCGTAGGATGGGGGCGGGGAAACACCATATATTTT	CASSVGWGRGNTIYF
NA	TRBV5-1	TRBD2	TRBJ2-7	TGCGCCAGCAGCTGGGGCTCGGCGGGGGACTCCTACGAGCAGTACTTC	CASSWGSAGDSYEQYF
NA	TRBV28	TRBD1	TRBJ1-2	TGTGCCAGCAGCTTCGGACAGGGGAGGAACTATGGCTACACCTTC	CASSFGQGRNYGYTF
NA	TRBV7-9	NA	TRBJ2-7	TGTGCCAGCAGCTTAGGAGGGGGTCCCTACGAGCAGTACTTC	CASSLGGGPYEQYF
NA	TRBV18	TRBD1	TRBJ2-2	TGTGCCAGCTCACAGGGACAGGGGGCTCGCACCGGGGAGCTGTTTTTT	CASSQGQGARTGELFF
NA	TRBV7-6	NA	TRBJ2-3	TGTGCCAGCAGCTTATTTTCTGGGTCTGGAGATACGCAGTATTTT	CASSLFSGSGDTQYF
NA	TRBV3-1/TRBV3-2	NA	TRBJ1-1	TGTGCCAGCAGCCTCCTAAACCGTGGCACTGAAGCTTTCTTT	CASSLLNRGTEAFF
NA	TRBV7-9	TRBD2	TRBJ2-3	TGTGCCAGCAGCTCGGGACTAGCGGGGGGCCCGGATACGCAGTATTTT	CASSSGLAGGPDTQYF
NA	TRBV5-1	NA	TRBJ1-1	TGCGCCAGCAGCGCGGGCGCGAACACTGAAGCTTTCTTT	CASSAGANTEAFF
NA	TRBV28	NA	TRBJ1-2	TGTGCCAGCAGTTCCCTGTCGGAGGGCTACACCTTC	CASSSLSEGYTF
once	TRBV6-1	TRBD1	TRBJ1-2	TGTGCCAGCAGTGACCGGGACAGGGTGAACTATGGCTACACCTTC	CASSDRDRVNYGYTF
once	TRBV19	NA	TRBJ1-2	TGTGCCAGTAGTAAACCGGGCCATTATGGCTACACCTTC	CASSKPGHYGYTF
once	TRBV3-1/TRBV3-2	NA	TRBJ2-7	TGTGCCAGCAGCCAAGGATTTCAGGGGGGTTACGAGCAGTACTTC	CASSQGFQGGYEQYF
NA	TRBV28	NA	TRBJ2-1	TGTGCCAGCAGTTCACAGGATTCCTACAATGAGCAGTTCTTC	CASSSQDSYNEQFF
NA	TRBV3-1/TRBV3-2	TRBD1	TRBJ1-1	TGTGCCAGCAGCCAAGGAGTTAGGACAGGGGCTTTCTTT	CASSQGVRTGAFF
NA	TRBV11-2	NA	TRBJ2-1	TGTGCCAGCAGCTTAGATCCCAGGGGGGGTGAGCAGTTCTTC	CASSLDPRGGEQFF
NA	TRBV3-1/TRBV3-2	NA	TRBJ1-2	TGTGCCAGCAGCGACGCTCAGGCAGGGGTAGGCTACACCTTC	CASSDAQAGVGYTF
NA	TRBV6-1	NA	TRBJ1-2	TGTGCCAGCAGTGAAAGGGCAGGCTATGGCTACACCTTC	CASSERAGYGYTF
few	TRBV28	TRBD1	TRBJ1-2	TGTGCCAGCAGGGGATTGGAGGGACAGATCTTCTATGGCTACACCTTC	CASRGLEGQIFYGYTF
few	TRBV5-1	TRBD1	TRBJ1-3	TGCGCCAGCAGCTTGGCCACAGGGGGCCAAGTCGTAAACACCATATATTTT	CASSLATGGQVVNTIYF
NA	TRBV7-2	NA	TRBJ1-1	TGTGCCAGCAGCTTAAGTGGAGGGGTTACTGAAGCTTTCTTT	CASSLSGGVTEAFF
NA	TRBV10-3	TRBD1	TRBJ1-6	TGTGCCATCAGGGCCGGACAGGGGGATAATTCACCCCTCCACTTT	CAIRAGQGDNSPLHF
once	TRBV5-4	TRBD1	TRBJ2-7	TGTGCCAGCAGCTTGCAACAGGGGGCTCGAGAGCAGTACTTC	CASSLQQGAREQYF
NA	TRBV7-9	TRBD1	TRBJ1-1	TGTGCCGGGGACAGGGGGGTGAACACTGAAGCTTTCTTT	CAGDRGVNTEAFF
NA	TRBV6-5	NA	TRBJ2-4	TGTGCCAGCAGCGCTGCAGGGAAAAACATTCAGTACTTC	CASSAAGKNIQYF
few	TRBV7-2	NA	TRBJ1-2	TGTGCCAGCAGCTCCTTTTATGGCTACACCTTC	CASSSFYGYTF
NA	TRBV2	NA	TRBJ1-5	TGTGCCAGCAGTGAATTCAGGAATAGCAATCAGCCCCAGCATTTT	CASSEFRNSNQPQHF
NA	TRBV6-2/TRBV6-3	TRBD1	TRBJ2-5	TGTGCCAGCAGTCGCCAACAGGGGGCCTACCAAGAGACCCAGTACTTC	CASSRQQGAYQETQYF
few	TRBV5-5	TRBD1	TRBJ2-7	TGTGCCAGCAGCCGATGGACAGGGGGCGAGGTCGAGCAGTACTTC	CASSRWTGGEVEQYF
once	TRBV15	NA	TRBJ1-2	TGTGCCACCAGCATGGGAGCGATACAGGGTTCTAACTATGGCTACACCTTC	CATSMGAIQGSNYGYTF
few	TRBV2	NA	TRBJ1-2	TGTGCCAGCAGCCTCTCCCCGGGGACGGTCGATGGCTACACCTTC	CASSLSPGTVDGYTF
NA	TRBV11-2	TRBD2	TRBJ2-1	TGTGCCAGCAGCTTTGGGGGGGATTTGGGCTACAATGAGCAGTTCTTC	CASSFGGDLGYNEQFF
few	TRBV19	NA	TRBJ2-7	TGTGCCAGTAGTATACCGGGACGGCTCTCCTACGAGCAGTACTTC	CASSIPGRLSYEQYF
NA	TRBV5-1	NA	TRBJ2-7	TGCGCCAGCAGCTTGGGGGAGACAGGTGAGGGCGAGCAGTACTTC	CASSLGETGEGEQYF